Listed here are 24 T cell receptor beta chains from one sample, sequenced in a study of cytotoxic CD8 clonotypes in ibrutinib-treated CLL. Using immunoSEQ multiplex PCR, the repertoire was profiled, and TCRdb retains in-frame clones only, with some absent. The sample carries around 70,000 clones, about 63% recorded once. This sample comprised PBMCs, obtained after 12 months of ibrutinib treatment. The receptors come from a human donor with chronic lymphocytic leukemia.

The chain links TRBV4-1 to TRBJ1-5, with unresolved D. The V end lost 0 bases, the J end lost 5 bases, and 5 bases lay between the germline ends. The CDR3 extends over 13 amino acids. CDR1 and CDR2 (germline): MGHRA, YSYEKL. CDR3 nucleotides: TGCGCCAGCAGCCAAGATCTTTATCAGCCCCAGCATTTT. Translation gives CASSQDLYQPQHF.

The rearrangement links TRBV7-2 to TRBJ2-3; D might be TRBD2 (5 bases). Trimming removed 5 bases from V and 1 base from J, with 19 bases in between. This CDR3 has 17 residues. Germline lookup yields CDR1 SGHTA and CDR2 FQGNSA. The DNA of the CDR3 is TGTGCCAGCAGCCGAACCGGGCCGGGATTTGGCACAGATACGCAGTATTTT. As protein: CASSRTGPGFGTDTQYF.

This clone has just a few counts. The V gene is TRBV4-3, the J gene TRBJ2-1, with D unresolved. CDR3 length: 16 amino acids. The germline V gene has CDR1 LGHNA and CDR2 YSLEER. The ends were cut back, 1 base at V and 8 bases at J, with 18 bases in the middle. The CDR3 protein is CASSQVGGRARYEQFF. Here the CDR3 DNA reads TGCGCCAGCAGCCAAGTCGGCGGTAGGGCCAGGTATGAGCAGTTCTTC.

The chain combines TRBV6-1 with TRBJ1-5; no firm D call. CDR1 MNHNS and CDR2 SASEGT come from the germline V gene. V lost 9 bases and J lost 4, with 10 bases in between. This CDR3 has 12 residues. Here the CDR3 DNA reads TGTGCCAGTAGTCTGGGTAATCAGCCCCAGCATTTT. It translates to CASSLGNQPQHF.

Only a few counts were recorded for this clone. The chain employs TRBV23-1 and TRBJ1-5; the match to TRBD1 covers 9 bases. TRBV23-1 is assigned to the ORF class and has an uncertain function. The CDR3 is 19 residues long. V was clipped by 0 bases and J by 6 bases; unmatched bases: 15. CDR3 DNA sequence: TGCGCCAGCAGTCAATCTCCACCCGGACAGGGGTTTTTTTTTCAGCCCCAGCATTTT. This gives the protein CASSQSPPGQGFFFQPQHF.

The genes are TRBV29-1 and TRBJ1-1; D is ambiguous. The germline V and J ends were trimmed by 6 bases and 3 bases, with 14 bases remaining between them. The germline V gene encodes CDR1 SQVTM and CDR2 ANQGSEA. The length of the CDR3 is 13 residues. CDR3 loop: CSVAVKPDTEAFF. CDR3 DNA: TGCAGCGTGGCGGTCAAACCGGACACTGAAGCTTTCTTT.

The chain links TRBV25-1 to TRBJ2-3; no reliable D call. Germline V gives CDR1 MGHDK, CDR2 SYGVNS. Trimming took 3 bases from V and 7 from J, leaving 14 bases between them. The CDR3 loop spans 14 amino acids. The CDR3 sequence is CASSENSFRNTQYF. The CDR3 nucleotides are TGTGCCAGCAGTGAGAATAGCTTCCGAAATACGCAGTATTTT.

V and J are TRBV5-1 and TRBJ1-2, with D maybe TRBD1 (5 bases). The CDR3 contains 14 residues. V was shortened by 1 base and J by 7 bases, with 14 bases between the two germline ends. Per germline, CDR1 SGHRS and CDR2 YFSETQ. The CDR3 here is CASSLSRGFSGYTF. CDR3 sequence (DNA): TGCGCCAGCAGCTTGTCGCGGGGGTTCAGTGGCTACACCTTC.

The chain uses TRBV5-1 and TRBJ1-4, with D possibly TRBD1 on 6 matching bases. Germline CDR1 SGHRS, CDR2 YFSETQ. This CDR3 region has 14 residues. Trimming stripped 4 bases from V and 5 bases from J, with 12 bases between. Here the CDR3 DNA reads TGCGCCAGCAGCGCGGGACAAAGGAATGAAAAACTGTTTTTT. The encoded protein is CASSAGQRNEKLFF.

The chain recombines TRBV27 with TRBJ2-3; tentatively, D is TRBD1 (5 bases). This CDR3 is 16 amino acids long. Germline-derived CDR1 and CDR2 are MNHEY and SMNVEV (reference sequence). V lost 0 bases to trimming and J lost 1 base, with 11 bases between them. The chain's CDR3 is CASSLSSVRGTDTQYF. The CDR3 nucleotides are TGTGCCAGCAGTTTATCTTCTGTCAGGGGCACAGATACGCAGTATTTT.

This chain connects TRBV7-8 to TRBJ2-3; D may be TRBD1 (6 bases). Trimming pared 1 base from V and 0 bases from J, leaving 11 bases between. This CDR3 comprises 16 residues. Germline V CDR1 and CDR2: SGHVS, FQNEAQ. CDR3 sequence (DNA): TGTGCCAGCAGCTTAGGCAGGGGCCTCAGCACAGATACGCAGTATTTT. Amino acids: CASSLGRGLSTDTQYF.

The gene calls are TRBV6-6 and TRBJ2-5; 8 nucleotides agree with TRBD1. The CDR3 length is 13 residues. With V trimmed by 4 bases and J by 6 bases, 4 bases remained unmatched. Per the germline V gene, CDR1 is MNHNY and CDR2 is SVGAGI (reference sequence). CDR3 nucleotide sequence: TGTGCCAGCAGTTCGACAGGGGTCAAGACCCAGTACTTC. Translation gives CASSSTGVKTQYF.

In this sample, this clone turned up once. The gene calls are TRBV19 and TRBJ1-4, with 9 bases aligning to TRBD1. Germline V CDR1 and CDR2: LNHDA, SQIVND (reference sequence). The CDR3 runs to 13 residues. Losses at the gene ends were 9 bases for V and 7 bases for J; bases not matched to a gene: 6. The CDR3 loop reads CASRDRVFEKLFF. The DNA of the CDR3 is TGTGCCAGCCGGGACAGGGTTTTTGAAAAACTGTTTTTT.

This clone was seen once. The V call is TRBV30, the J call TRBJ1-2; possibly TRBD1 for D (5 bases). Trimming shortened V by 2 bases and J by 4 bases, and 20 bases separated the two germline ends. This CDR3 region has 16 residues. The germline V gene encodes CDR1 GTSNPN and CDR2 SVGIG (reference sequence). CDR3 residues: CAWSLTLGFQGYGYTF. CDR3 DNA: TGTGCCTGGAGTCTAACCCTGGGTTTTCAGGGCTATGGCTACACCTTC.

In its sample, this clone was seen a few times. J is TRBJ2-3 and V is TRBV18; 10 nucleotides match TRBD2. This CDR3 has 17 residues. V was clipped by 0 bases and J by 5 bases; unmatched bases: 8. Germline CDR1 and CDR2: KGHSH and LQKENI. Here the CDR3 DNA reads TGTGCCAGCTCACCACCGGGGAGCGGGGGGGCCGGAGATACGCAGTATTTT. Translated: CASSPPGSGGAGDTQYF.

The chain links TRBV6-5 to TRBJ2-3; maybe TRBD1 (6 bases). The CDR3 extends over 15 amino acids. V lost 5 bases, J lost 1 base, and 13 bases lay in between. Germline-derived CDR1 and CDR2 are MNHEY and SVGAGI. The CDR3 here is CASSTRTAGTDTQYF. In nucleotides, the CDR3 is TGTGCCAGCAGTACTAGGACAGCTGGCACAGATACGCAGTATTTT.

V usage is TRBV7-9 and J usage is TRBJ1-1; 7 bases are shared with TRBD1. This CDR3 has 15 residues. V lost 5 bases to trimming and J lost 4 bases; unmatched junction nucleotides: 10. Looked up from germline, CDR1 is SEHNR and CDR2 is FQNEAQ (reference sequence). The CDR3 loop is CASSLYSTGSTEAFF. DNA for the CDR3: TGTGCCAGCAGCCTATATTCGACAGGGTCCACTGAAGCTTTCTTT.

V usage is TRBV6-9 and J usage is TRBJ1-1; perhaps TRBD1 as D (6 bases). This CDR3 spans 15 amino acids. The germline V gene has CDR1 MNHGY and CDR2 SVAAGI. V lost 6 bases and J lost 5, with 19 bases in between. The CDR3 DNA is TGTGCCAGCAGCGGTTCTCGGACAGAGAAAACTGAAGCTTTCTTT. It codes for CASSGSRTEKTEAFF.

This clone was seen more than once but under ten times. The gene calls are TRBV6-4 and TRBJ1-2; unclear D gene. Trimming cost V 6 bases and J 4 bases, with 15 bases left between them. Germline V CDR1 and CDR2: MRHNA, SNTAGT. The CDR3 runs 14 residues. CDR3 protein: CASSSQSAGYGYTF. CDR3 sequence (DNA): TGTGCCAGCAGCTCACAGTCGGCGGGCTATGGCTACACCTTC.

CDR3 DNA sequence: TGTGCCAGCAGCCCTCGGCCGTTAGGACTAGGTTTAGGCACAGATACGCAGTATTTT. It specifies CASSPRPLGLGLGTDTQYF. This rearrangement joins TRBV9 to TRBJ2-3; 7 positions agree with TRBD2. Germline CDR1 reads SGDLS; CDR2 reads YYNGEE. This CDR3 comprises 19 residues. The J segment lost 1 base and the V segment lost 4 bases, leaving 18 bases of the junction unmatched.

This rearrangement joins TRBV6-5 to TRBJ2-1, with 7 bases identical to TRBD2. The V and J ends lost 4 bases and 7 bases, in that order; junction bases with no gene match: 13. CDR3 length: 16 amino acids. Per the germline V gene, CDR1 is MNHEY and CDR2 is SVGAGI. CDR3 bases: TGTGCCAGCAGTTCGCCGGGGGGACTCTTCGGTAATGAGCAGTTCTTC. It translates to CASSSPGGLFGNEQFF.

The genes are TRBV19 and TRBJ2-7; D unclear. CDR3 length equals 16 residues. The germline V and J ends were trimmed by 1 base and 5 bases, with 18 bases remaining between them. Germline CDR1 reads LNHDA; CDR2 reads SQIVND (reference sequence). DNA for the CDR3: TGTGCCAGTAGTATAGTCCCCCAGTTGGCAGCACACGAGCAGTACTTC. Translation gives CASSIVPQLAAHEQYF.

The V gene is TRBV19, the J gene TRBJ2-7; TRBD1 agrees at 7 bases. This CDR3 is built from 16 residues. Looked up from germline, CDR1 is LNHDA and CDR2 is SQIVND (reference sequence). V was pared by 4 bases and J by 3 bases, with 12 bases of the junction left unmatched. CDR3 protein: CASSKLRQGLIYEQYF. The CDR3 DNA is TGTGCCAGTAGTAAGTTACGACAGGGTCTCATCTACGAGCAGTACTTC.

The V and J genes are TRBV7-2 and TRBJ2-6; 7 bases agree with TRBD1. Germline CDR1 is SGHTA and CDR2 is FQGNSA. The length of the CDR3 is 19 residues. V dropped 5 bases and J dropped 1; count of bases not matched to a gene: 14. DNA for the CDR3: TGTGCCAGCAGCGGACGGAAGGGGGCTCTTCAATCTGGGGCCAACGTCCTGACTTTC. The encoded protein is CASSGRKGALQSGANVLTF.